A single sample gave rise to the 27 T cell receptor beta chains below, sequenced in a study of shared T cell receptors in the human thymus. Sequencing was performed with immunoSEQ multiplex PCR; in TCRdb, only in-frame clones are kept and a portion is missing. This table holds 550,000 to 800,000 clones, 75% to 90% found once. The same specimen was also included in a second study, on human thymus T cells.

The sample comprised thymocytes. The origin of the receptors is a girl less than two years old with a congenital heart defect.

The J gene is TRBJ1-1, the V gene TRBV6-5, with D perhaps TRBD1 (6 bases). CDR1 is MNHEY, CDR2 SVGAGI, per germline. The CDR3 has 16 amino acids. The ends were cut back, 4 bases at V and 2 bases at J, with 17 bases in the middle. The CDR3 loop is CASSSLGGGLNTEAFF. The CDR3 DNA reads as TGTGCCAGCAGTTCGCTCGGCGGGGGCCTAAACACTGAAGCTTTCTTT.

This chain connects TRBV7-2 to TRBJ1-6; D unclear. The CDR3 contains 14 residues. Trimming left V 2 bases short and J 9 bases short, with 11 bases between. Germline V gene sequence: CDR1 SGHTA, CDR2 FQGNSA. This CDR3 is CASSLRGIFSPLHF. DNA of the CDR3: TGTGCCAGCAGCTTAAGAGGGATCTTTTCACCCCTCCACTTT.

This clone came up a few times. The chain links TRBV19 to TRBJ1-4; tentative D call: TRBD1 (5 bases). Germline values: CDR1 LNHDA, CDR2 SQIVND (reference sequence). The CDR3 extends over 17 amino acids. Trimming cost V 3 bases and J 2 bases, with 16 bases left between them. Written as DNA, the CDR3 is TGTGCCAGTAGTATCCCTACAGACAGCCCTACTAATGAAAAACTGTTTTTT. This translates into CASSIPTDSPTNEKLFF.

V and J are TRBV10-3 and TRBJ2-1; 7 nucleotides agree with TRBD2. The length of the CDR3 is 15 residues. Germline loops: CDR1 ENHRY, CDR2 SYGVKD. With V trimmed by 3 bases and J by 7 bases, 9 bases remained unmatched. The CDR3 region has the DNA TGTGCCATCAGTGACAAGGAGGGAGGGTCGAATGAGCAGTTCTTC. Translating it yields CAISDKEGGSNEQFF.

The chain has TRBV7-6 and TRBJ1-2; 7 bases map to TRBD1. Germline lookup yields CDR1 SGHVS and CDR2 FNYEAQ. Trimming removed 1 base from V and 6 bases from J; junction bases left unmatched: 14. The CDR3 is 17 residues long. This CDR3 is CASSLDPLTGDGDGYTF. CDR3 DNA sequence: TGTGCCAGCAGCTTAGACCCACTTACAGGGGATGGGGATGGCTACACCTTC.

The V gene is TRBV7-2, the J gene TRBJ2-2; 11 positions match TRBD2. The V segment lost 5 bases and the J segment 1 base; nucleotides outside the gene matches: 3. Looked up from germline, CDR1 is SGHTA and CDR2 is FQGNSA. This CDR3 has 16 amino acids. The CDR3 sequence: CASSLGLAGNTGELFF. The CDR3 bases are TGTGCCAGCAGCCTCGGACTAGCGGGGAACACCGGGGAGCTGTTTTTT.

The chain joins TRBV7-3 to TRBJ1-1, with D possibly being TRBD1 (6 bases). CDR3 length: 20 residues. Trimming left V 6 bases short and J 0 bases short, with 29 bases between. Germline V gives CDR1 SGHTA, CDR2 FQGTGA. CDR3 sequence: CASRTSVPGKRDKMNTEAFF. CDR3 nucleotides: TGTGCCAGCAGGACTAGCGTGCCCGGAAAAAGGGACAAAATGAACACTGAAGCTTTCTTT. Using reference TRBV7-3 and TRBJ1-1 for the parts outside the CDR3, the full variable domain is GAGVSQTPSNKVTEKGKYVELRCDPISGHTALYWYRQSLGQGPEFLIYFQGTGAADDSGLPNDRFFAVRPEGSVSTLKIQRTERGDSAVYLCASRTSVPGKRDKMNTEAFFGQGTRLTVV.

The V and J genes are TRBV4-1 and TRBJ1-5; 7 bases match TRBD1. From germline, CDR1 is MGHRA and CDR2 YSYEKL. The trim removed 2 bases at V and 0 bases at J, leaving 22 bases unmatched. The CDR3 contains 22 residues. CDR3 amino acids: CASSQRPYRQGKRVYSNQPQHF. The CDR3 coding sequence is TGCGCCAGCAGCCAACGACCCTATCGACAGGGAAAAAGGGTCTATAGCAATCAGCCCCAGCATTTT.

The V and J genes are TRBV5-1 and TRBJ1-5; 7 bases agree with TRBD1. The CDR3 extends over 15 amino acids. Germline CDR1 reads SGHRS; CDR2 reads YFSETQ. J was trimmed by 4 bases and V by 4 bases; bases with no gene match: 8. CDR3 coding DNA: TGCGCCAGCAGCGCCGGGACAGCGACTAATCAGCCCCAGCATTTT. This translates into CASSAGTATNQPQHF.

The CDR3 loop is CASCGRDRDPSGANVLTF. The CDR3 nucleotides are TGCGCCAGCTGCGGAAGGGACAGGGACCCCTCTGGGGCCAACGTCCTGACTTTC. The chain employs TRBV5-1 and TRBJ2-6; 9 positions match TRBD1. V dropped 7 bases and J dropped 0; count of bases not matched to a gene: 11. This CDR3 is 18 amino acids long. CDR1 is SGHRS and CDR2 is YFSETQ in the germline V gene.

The chain links TRBV2 to TRBJ1-4; 7 nucleotides align to TRBD1. This CDR3 has 15 residues. V gave up 8 bases and J gave up 10 bases; unmatched junction bases: 16. CDR1 is SNHLY and CDR2 is FYNNEI in the germline V gene. Here the CDR3 reads CASRRLGTSGGKLFF. The CDR3 DNA reads as TGTGCCAGCCGCCGCCTTGGGACATCAGGGGGAAAACTGTTTTTT.

J is TRBJ1-1 and V is TRBV6-1; TRBD1 matches at 7 bases. The V gene end was trimmed by 1 base and the J gene end by 0 bases; junction bases not matched to a gene: 5. The CDR3 spans 16 residues. In germline, CDR1 is MNHNS, CDR2 SASEGT. CDR3: CASSEETGVMNTEAFF. DNA for the CDR3: TGTGCCAGCAGTGAAGAAACAGGGGTAATGAACACTGAAGCTTTCTTT.

This clone came up once. The genes are TRBV5-6 and TRBJ2-7; 9 nucleotides align to TRBD1. Germline V gene lookup returns CDR1 SGHDT and CDR2 YYEEEE. The CDR3 totals 18 residues. With V trimmed by 0 bases and J by 1 base, 11 bases remained unmatched. The CDR3 reads CASSLVFGSGQGSYEQYF. CDR3 coding DNA: TGTGCCAGCAGCTTGGTTTTCGGTTCGGGACAGGGTTCCTACGAGCAGTACTTC.

This clone was found a few times. The chain carries TRBV5-1 and TRBJ1-2; TRBD1 matches 7 bases. This CDR3 is built from 15 residues. With V trimmed by 4 bases and J by 2 bases, 8 bases remained unmatched. CDR1 and CDR2 (germline): SGHRS, YFSETQ. The CDR3 sequence is CASSPGKGANYGYTF. CDR3 DNA: TGCGCCAGCAGCCCTGGCAAGGGGGCAAACTATGGCTACACCTTC.

V is TRBV9 and J is TRBJ1-3; 7 bases agree with TRBD1. The germline V gene encodes CDR1 SGDLS and CDR2 YYNGEE. The junction had 8 bases not matched to a gene; V was cut back by 4 bases and J by 4 bases. The CDR3 runs to 15 residues. The CDR3 nucleotides read TGTGCCAGCAGCCCCGGGCCAGGGGGAGGAAACACCATATATTTT. It encodes CASSPGPGGGNTIYF.

Only one count was recorded for this clone. V gene TRBV5-6 combines with J gene TRBJ2-5; 9 bases agree with TRBD2. Trimming took 5 bases from V and 5 from J; bases not matched to a gene: 13. CDR3 length: 16 amino acids. Per the germline V gene, CDR1 is SGHDT and CDR2 is YYEEEE. Here the CDR3 DNA reads TGTGCCAGCAGTCCGGGAGCGGGGGGCACCAATGAGACCCAGTACTTC. The encoded protein is CASSPGAGGTNETQYF.

The rearrangement joins TRBV19 to TRBJ1-3, with D possibly being TRBD1 (6 bases). The V end lost 6 bases, the J end lost 4 bases, and 7 bases lay between the germline ends. CDR3 length: 12 residues. CDR1 is LNHDA and CDR2 is SQIVND in the germline V gene (reference sequence). The CDR3 bases are TGTGCCAGTAGCAGGGGCGGAAACACCATATATTTT. It codes for CASSRGGNTIYF.

This clone was observed once. The chain joins TRBV4-3 to TRBJ1-2, with 12 bases matching TRBD1. Germline CDR1 LGHNA, CDR2 YSLEER. V trimming: 0 bases; J trimming: 4 bases; junction bases outside the gene matches: 12. This CDR3 comprises 19 residues. CDR3: CASSQEYRDRGRFCYGYTF. CDR3 coding DNA: TGCGCCAGCAGCCAAGAGTACCGGGACAGGGGGCGTTTCTGCTATGGCTACACCTTC.

The chain combines TRBV7-2 with TRBJ2-1; the D is unclear. V lost 4 bases and J 0 bases, leaving 10 bases between the germline ends. CDR1 is SGHTA and CDR2 is FQGNSA in the germline V gene. CDR3 length: 15 residues. The chain's CDR3 is CASSCDSSSYNEQFF. The CDR3 nucleotides read TGTGCCAGCAGCTGTGATTCGAGCTCCTACAATGAGCAGTTCTTC.

The rearrangement links TRBV15 to TRBJ1-5; TRBD1 matches at 8 bases. Losses at the gene ends were 4 bases for V and 4 bases for J; bases not matched to a gene: 9. Germline-derived CDR1 and CDR2 are LNHNV and YYDKDF (reference sequence). This CDR3 has 16 residues. The CDR3 nucleotides are TGTGCCACCAGCACACTCCCGGGACAGGTTAATCAGCCCCAGCATTTT. Translated: CATSTLPGQVNQPQHF. Complete variable domain (other parts from reference TRBV15 and TRBJ1-5): DAMVIQNPRYQVTQFGKPVTLSCSQTLNHNVMYWYQQKSSQAPKLLFHYYDKDFNNEADTPDNFQSRRPNTSFCFLDIRSPGLGDTAMYLCATSTLPGQVNQPQHFGDGTRLSIL.

The chain links TRBV30 to TRBJ2-5; possible D gene TRBD1, 6 bases. The CDR3 runs to 13 residues. Germline loops: CDR1 GTSNPN, CDR2 SVGIG (reference sequence). Trimming took off 3 bases at V and 0 bases at J, with 8 bases between the two ends. The CDR3 nucleotides are TGTGCCTGGAGGGACAGTCACCAAGAGACCCAGTACTTC. Translation: CAWRDSHQETQYF.

For this clone: The sample holds other DNA sequences that translate to the same CDR3. The chain has TRBV19 and TRBJ1-1, with 7 bases fitting TRBD1. Germline-derived CDR1 and CDR2 are LNHDA and SQIVND (reference sequence). This CDR3 comprises 17 residues. J was trimmed by 5 bases and V by 5 bases; bases with no gene match: 17. Written as DNA, the CDR3 is TGTGCCAGTAGTGGCTTCCGGGACAGAGGGCCGGGTACTGAAGCTTTCTTT. This sequence encodes CASSGFRDRGPGTEAFF. Based on the CDR3 plus reference TRBV19 and TRBJ1-1, the full variable domain is DGGITQSPKYLFRKEGQNVTLSCEQNLNHDAMYWYRQDPGQGLRLIYYSQIVNDFQKGDIAEGYSVSREKKESFPLTVTSAQKNPTAFYLCASSGFRDRGPGTEAFFGQGTRLTVV.

The V call is TRBV7-2, the J call TRBJ1-2; D might be TRBD1 (5 bases). CDR3 size: 15 residues. With 0 bases removed from V and 4 bases from J, the gap between germline ends came to 12 bases. From germline, CDR1 is SGHTA and CDR2 FQGNSA. The CDR3 nucleotides are TGTGCCAGCAGCTTAGCCTTAGACAGTTTCTATGGCTACACCTTC. Translated: CASSLALDSFYGYTF.

The rearrangement links TRBV4-3 to TRBJ2-5; 11 bases fit TRBD2. The CDR3 spans 15 residues. Looked up from germline, CDR1 is LGHNA and CDR2 is YSLEER. V was pared by 2 bases and J by 4 bases, with 3 bases of the junction left unmatched. CDR3 nucleotide sequence: TGCGCCAGCAGCCAATTTAGCGGGGGGGCAGAGACCCAGTACTTC. Translation gives CASSQFSGGAETQYF.

The V and J genes are TRBV2 and TRBJ1-1, with a tentative D call TRBD1 (5 bases). Per germline, CDR1 SNHLY and CDR2 FYNNEI. The CDR3 consists of 16 residues. The germline V and J ends were trimmed by 6 bases and 1 base, with 18 bases remaining between them. CDR3: CASRPRQRKGNTEAFF. In DNA, the CDR3 is TGTGCCAGCAGGCCCCGACAGAGGAAGGGGAACACTGAAGCTTTCTTT. Looking up the rest from reference TRBV2 and TRBJ1-1 gives the full variable domain: EPEVTQTPSHQVTQMGQEVILRCVPISNHLYFYWYRQILGQKVEFLVSFYNNEISEKSEIFDDQFSVERPDGSNFTLKIRSTKLEDSAMYFCASRPRQRKGNTEAFFGQGTRLTVV.

The gene calls are TRBV27 and TRBJ2-2; D is unclear. This CDR3 is built from 15 residues. The V and J ends lost 3 bases and 1 base respectively, with 9 bases between them. CDR1 and CDR2 from the germline V gene are MNHEY and SMNVEV (reference sequence). CDR3 amino acids: CASSLARQNTGELFF. In DNA form, the CDR3 reads TGTGCCAGCAGTTTGGCCAGGCAGAACACCGGGGAGCTGTTTTTT.

This clone was seen more than once but under ten times. The gene calls are TRBV2 and TRBJ2-5; a weak D match, TRBD2 (5 bases). Trimming cost V 4 bases and J 1 base, with 13 bases left between them. This CDR3 contains 15 residues. Germline CDR1 reads SNHLY; CDR2 reads FYNNEI. CDR3 protein: CASSGNRRLQETQYF. CDR3 nucleotides: TGTGCCAGCAGTGGGAATCGGAGGCTCCAAGAGACCCAGTACTTC.